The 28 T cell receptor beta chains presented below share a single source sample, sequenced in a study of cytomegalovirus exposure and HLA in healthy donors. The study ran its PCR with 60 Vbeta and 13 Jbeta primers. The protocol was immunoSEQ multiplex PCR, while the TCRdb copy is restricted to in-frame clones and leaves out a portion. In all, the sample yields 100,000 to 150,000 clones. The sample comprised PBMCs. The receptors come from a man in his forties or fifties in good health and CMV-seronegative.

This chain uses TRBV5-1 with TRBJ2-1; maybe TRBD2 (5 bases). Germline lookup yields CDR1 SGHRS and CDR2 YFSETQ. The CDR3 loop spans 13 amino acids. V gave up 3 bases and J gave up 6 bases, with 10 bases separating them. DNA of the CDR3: TGCGCCAGCAGCTCCAGCGGCCTCAATGAGCAGTTCTTC. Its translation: CASSSSGLNEQFF.

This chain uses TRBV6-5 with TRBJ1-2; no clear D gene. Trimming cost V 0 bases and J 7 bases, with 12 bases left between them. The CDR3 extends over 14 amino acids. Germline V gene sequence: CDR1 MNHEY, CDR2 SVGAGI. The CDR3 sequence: CASSYSTAVSGYTF. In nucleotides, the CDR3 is TGTGCCAGCAGTTACTCGACTGCGGTGTCTGGCTACACCTTC.

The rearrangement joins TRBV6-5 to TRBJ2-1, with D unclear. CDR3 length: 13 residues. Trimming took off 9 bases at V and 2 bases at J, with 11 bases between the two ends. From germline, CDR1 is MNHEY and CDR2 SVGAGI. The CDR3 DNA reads TGTGCCAGTTCAAGCAGCGCCTACAATGAGCAGTTCTTC. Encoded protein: CASSSSAYNEQFF.

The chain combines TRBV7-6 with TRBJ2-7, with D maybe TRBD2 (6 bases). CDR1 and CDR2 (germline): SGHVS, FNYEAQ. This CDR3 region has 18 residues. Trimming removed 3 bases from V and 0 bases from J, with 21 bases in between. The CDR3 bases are TGTGCCAGCAGCTTGAACGGGGTAGGCGGGGTGGCCTCCTACGAGCAGTACTTC. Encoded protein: CASSLNGVGGVASYEQYF.

The CDR3 here is CASSLGLAGYNEQFF. The CDR3 DNA sequence: TGTGCCAGCTCACTGGGACTAGCGGGCTACAATGAGCAGTTCTTC. The chain recombines TRBV18 with TRBJ2-1; TRBD2 agrees at 12 bases. Trimming cost V 4 bases and J 3 bases; bases outside gene matches: 1. Germline assignment: CDR1 KGHSH and CDR2 LQKENI. The CDR3 consists of 15 residues.

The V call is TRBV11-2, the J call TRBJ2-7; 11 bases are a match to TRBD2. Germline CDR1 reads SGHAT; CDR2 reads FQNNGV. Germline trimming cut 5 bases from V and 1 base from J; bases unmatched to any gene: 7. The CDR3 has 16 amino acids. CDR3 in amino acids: CASSKPIAGGSYEQYF. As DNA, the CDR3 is TGTGCCAGCAGCAAACCAATAGCGGGAGGGTCCTACGAGCAGTACTTC.

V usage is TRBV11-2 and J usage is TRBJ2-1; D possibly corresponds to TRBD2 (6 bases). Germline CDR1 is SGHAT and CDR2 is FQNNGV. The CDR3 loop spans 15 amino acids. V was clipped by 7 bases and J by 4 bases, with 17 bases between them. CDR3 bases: TGTGCCAGCATCCAGGGAGGCTGGGGTTACAATGAGCAGTTCTTC. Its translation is CASIQGGWGYNEQFF.

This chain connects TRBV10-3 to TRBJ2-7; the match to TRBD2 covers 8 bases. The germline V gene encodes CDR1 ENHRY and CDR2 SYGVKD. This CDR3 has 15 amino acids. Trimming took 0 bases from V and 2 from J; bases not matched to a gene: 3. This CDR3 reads CAISESLADPYEQYF. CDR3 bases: TGTGCCATCAGTGAGTCACTAGCGGATCCCTACGAGCAGTACTTC.

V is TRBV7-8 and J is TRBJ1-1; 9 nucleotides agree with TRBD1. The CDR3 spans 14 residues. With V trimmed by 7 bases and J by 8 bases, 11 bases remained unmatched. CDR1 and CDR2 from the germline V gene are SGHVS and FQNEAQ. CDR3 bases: TGTGCCAGCACCCCAAGGACAGGGGCCGAGGAAGCTTTCTTT. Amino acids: CASTPRTGAEEAFF.

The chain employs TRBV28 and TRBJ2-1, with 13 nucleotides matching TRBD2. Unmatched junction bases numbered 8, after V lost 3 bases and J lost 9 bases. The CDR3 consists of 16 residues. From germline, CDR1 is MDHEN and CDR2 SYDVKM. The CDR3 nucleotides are TGTGCCAGCAGTTTGTCGGGGACTAGCGGGATAGTTGAGCAGTTCTTC. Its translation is CASSLSGTSGIVEQFF.

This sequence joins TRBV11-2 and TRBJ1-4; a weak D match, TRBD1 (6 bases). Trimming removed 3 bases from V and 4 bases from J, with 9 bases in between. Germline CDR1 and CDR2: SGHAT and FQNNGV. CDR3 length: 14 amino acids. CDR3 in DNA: TGTGCCAGCAGCTTTGCAGGGGATAATGAAAAACTGTTTTTT. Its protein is CASSFAGDNEKLFF.

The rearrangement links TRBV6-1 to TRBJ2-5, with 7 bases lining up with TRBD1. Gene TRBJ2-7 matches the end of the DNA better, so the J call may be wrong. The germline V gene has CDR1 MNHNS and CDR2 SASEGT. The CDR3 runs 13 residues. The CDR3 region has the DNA TGTGCCAGCAGAGAGACAGGGAACTACGAGCAGTACTTC. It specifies CASRETGNYEQYF.

CDR3 nucleotides: TGTGCCTGGGGACAGCTTTTTAGTGAAAAACTGTTTTTT. It codes for CAWGQLFSEKLFF. The rearrangement uses TRBV30 and TRBJ1-4; D might be TRBD1 (6 bases). CDR3 length: 13 amino acids. Germline V lookup: CDR1 GTSNPN, CDR2 SVGIG (reference sequence). Trimming took off 5 bases at V and 7 bases at J, with 14 bases between the two ends.

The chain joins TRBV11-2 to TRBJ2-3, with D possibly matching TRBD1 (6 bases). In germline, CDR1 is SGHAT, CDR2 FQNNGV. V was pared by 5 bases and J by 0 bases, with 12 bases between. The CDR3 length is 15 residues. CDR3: CASSRRDMSTDTQYF. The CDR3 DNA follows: TGTGCCAGCAGCCGCCGGGACATGAGCACAGATACGCAGTATTTT.

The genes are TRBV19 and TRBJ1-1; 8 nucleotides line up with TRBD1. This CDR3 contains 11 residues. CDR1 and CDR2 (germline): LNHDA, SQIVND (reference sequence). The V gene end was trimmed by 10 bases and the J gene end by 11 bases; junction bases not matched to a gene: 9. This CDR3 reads CATKPGQAAFF. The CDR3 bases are TGTGCCACCAAACCGGGACAGGCCGCTTTCTTT.

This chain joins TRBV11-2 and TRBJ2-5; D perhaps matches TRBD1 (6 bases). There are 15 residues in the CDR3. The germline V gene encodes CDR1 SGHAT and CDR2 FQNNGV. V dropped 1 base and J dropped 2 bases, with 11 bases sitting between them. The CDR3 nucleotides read TGTGCCAGCAGCTTAGGGAGGACAGTACAAGAGACCCAGTACTTC. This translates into CASSLGRTVQETQYF.

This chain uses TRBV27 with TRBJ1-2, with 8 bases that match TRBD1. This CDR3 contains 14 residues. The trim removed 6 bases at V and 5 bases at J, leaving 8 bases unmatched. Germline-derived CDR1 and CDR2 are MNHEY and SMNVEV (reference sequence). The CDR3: CASRRQGMGYGYTF. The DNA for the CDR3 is TGTGCCAGCAGGCGACAGGGGATGGGATATGGCTACACCTTC.

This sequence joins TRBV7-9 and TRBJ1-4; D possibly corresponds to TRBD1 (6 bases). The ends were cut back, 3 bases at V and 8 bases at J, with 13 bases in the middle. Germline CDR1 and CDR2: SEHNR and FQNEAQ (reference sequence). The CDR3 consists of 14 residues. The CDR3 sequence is CASSLRQDREKLFF. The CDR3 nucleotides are TGTGCCAGCAGCTTGAGACAGGACCGCGAAAAACTGTTTTTT.

The CDR3 region is CASSLRYTSENTDTQYF. CDR3 DNA sequence: TGTGCCAGCAGCTTGCGTTACACTAGCGAGAACACAGATACGCAGTATTTT. This chain links TRBV5-4 with TRBJ2-3; the match to TRBD2 covers 7 bases. J lost 2 bases, V lost 1 base, and 10 bases had no gene match. The CDR3 spans 17 residues. Germline V gene lookup returns CDR1 SGHNT and CDR2 YYREEE (reference sequence).

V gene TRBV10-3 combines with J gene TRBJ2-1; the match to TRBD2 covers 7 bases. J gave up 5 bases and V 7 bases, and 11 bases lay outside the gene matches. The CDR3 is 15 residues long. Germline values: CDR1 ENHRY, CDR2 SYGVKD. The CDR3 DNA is TGTGCCATCACCTCCGGCCTAGCGGCCAACAATGAGCAGTTCTTC. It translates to CAITSGLAANNEQFF.

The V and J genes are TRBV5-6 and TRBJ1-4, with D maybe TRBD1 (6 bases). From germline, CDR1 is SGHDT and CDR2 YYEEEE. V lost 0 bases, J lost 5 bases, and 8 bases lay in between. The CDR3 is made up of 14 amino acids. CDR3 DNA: TGTGCCAGCAGCTTGGGAGGGGGAAATGAAAAACTGTTTTTT. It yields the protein CASSLGGGNEKLFF.

As DNA, the CDR3 is TGTGCCTGGAGTTCAGGGTCCTACACTGAAGCTTTCTTT. It specifies CAWSSGSYTEAFF. V gene TRBV30 combines with J gene TRBJ1-1; D is possibly TRBD1 (5 bases). Germline values: CDR1 GTSNPN, CDR2 SVGIG (reference sequence). The CDR3 runs 13 residues. With 2 bases removed from V and 3 bases from J, the gap between germline ends came to 10 bases.

The CDR3 DNA is TGTGCCAGCAGCTCACCGGGACTAGGACACAATGAGCAGTTCTTC. Encoded protein: CASSSPGLGHNEQFF. V is TRBV13 and J is TRBJ2-1; TRBD2 matches 8 bases. This CDR3 is 15 amino acids long. Germline CDR1 and CDR2: PRHDT and FYEKMQ (reference sequence). Trimming at V came to 4 bases and at J to 5 bases, leaving 7 bases not matched to a gene.

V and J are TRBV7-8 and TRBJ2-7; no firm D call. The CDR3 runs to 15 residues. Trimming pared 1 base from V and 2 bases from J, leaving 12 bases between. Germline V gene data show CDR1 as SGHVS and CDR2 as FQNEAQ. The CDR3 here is CASSLVSTATYEQYF. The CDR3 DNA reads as TGTGCCAGCAGCTTAGTTTCCACTGCGACCTACGAGCAGTACTTC.

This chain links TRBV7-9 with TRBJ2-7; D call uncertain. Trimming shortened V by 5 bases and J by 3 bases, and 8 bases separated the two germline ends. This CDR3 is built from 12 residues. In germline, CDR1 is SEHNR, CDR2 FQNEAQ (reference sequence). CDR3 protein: CASSPRSYEQYF. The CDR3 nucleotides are TGTGCCAGCAGCCCCCGGAGCTACGAGCAGTACTTC.

CDR3: CASRSRGLTEAFF. For the CDR3, the DNA is TGCGCCAGCAGATCCAGGGGGCTCACTGAAGCTTTCTTT. The chain couples TRBV4-1 to TRBJ1-1; 8 nucleotides align to TRBD1. This CDR3 has 13 amino acids. Germline CDR1 MGHRA, CDR2 YSYEKL. V lost 6 bases and J lost 4; bases outside the gene matches: 4.

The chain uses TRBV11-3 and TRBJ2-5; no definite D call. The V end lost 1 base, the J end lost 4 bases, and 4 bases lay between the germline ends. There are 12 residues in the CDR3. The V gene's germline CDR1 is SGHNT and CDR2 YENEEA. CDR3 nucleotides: TGTGCCAGCAGCTTAGTGCGAGAGACCCAGTACTTC. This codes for CASSLVRETQYF. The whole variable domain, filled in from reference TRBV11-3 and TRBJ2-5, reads EAGVVQSPRYKIIEKKQPVAFWCNPISGHNTLYWYLQNLGQGPELLIRYENEEAVDDSQLPKDRFSAERLKGVDSTLKIQPAELGDSAVYLCASSLVRETQYFGPGTRLLVL.

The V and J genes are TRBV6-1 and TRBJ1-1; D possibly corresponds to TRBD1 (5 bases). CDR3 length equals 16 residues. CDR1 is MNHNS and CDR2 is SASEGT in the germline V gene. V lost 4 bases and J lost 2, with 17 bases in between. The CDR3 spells CASSVGPPYINTEAFF. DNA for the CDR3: TGTGCCAGCAGTGTGGGGCCCCCCTATATCAACACTGAAGCTTTCTTT.